This entry describes one TCR beta chain. Germline V gene sequence: CDR1 MNHNY, CDR2 SVGAGI (reference sequence). With 5 bases clipped from V and 0 bases from J, the junction kept 9 bases outside the gene matches. The CDR3 is 17 residues long. This sample is drawn from a study of control samples from healthy donors and cancer patients. The repertoire was sequenced with immunoSEQ multiplex PCR; TCRdb's copy has only in-frame clones and lacks some. Of about 140,000 clones listed, under 95% were seen once; the top ten hold 10% to 15%. The receptor comes from a man aged 35-49 years in good health. This chain links TRBV6-6 with TRBJ2-7, with 11 bases identical to TRBD2. Sequencing input: blood. Here the CDR3 DNA reads TGTGCCAGCAGTCCGGAACTAGCGGGGGCCTTCTCCTACGAGCAGTACTTC. As protein: CASSPELAGAFSYEQYF.